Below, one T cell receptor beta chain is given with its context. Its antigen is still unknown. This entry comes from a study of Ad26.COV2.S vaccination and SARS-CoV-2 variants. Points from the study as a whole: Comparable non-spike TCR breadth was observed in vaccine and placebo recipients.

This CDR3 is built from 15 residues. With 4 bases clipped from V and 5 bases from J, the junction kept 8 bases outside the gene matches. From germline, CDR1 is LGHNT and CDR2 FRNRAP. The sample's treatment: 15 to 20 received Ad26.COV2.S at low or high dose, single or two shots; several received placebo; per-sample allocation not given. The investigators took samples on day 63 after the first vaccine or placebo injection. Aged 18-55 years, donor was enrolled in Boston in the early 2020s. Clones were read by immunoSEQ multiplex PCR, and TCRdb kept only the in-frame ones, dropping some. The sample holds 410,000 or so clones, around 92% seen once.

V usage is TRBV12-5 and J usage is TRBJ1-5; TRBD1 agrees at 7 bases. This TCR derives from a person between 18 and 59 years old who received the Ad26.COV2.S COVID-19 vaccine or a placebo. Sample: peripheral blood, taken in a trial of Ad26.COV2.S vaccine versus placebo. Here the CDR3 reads CASGSYRGSDQPQHF. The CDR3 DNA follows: TGTGCTAGTGGTTCATACAGGGGTTCGGATCAGCCCCAGCATTTT.